This T cell receptor beta chain appears in the sequencing data of a study of shared clonotypes between healthy human individuals. Study at large: Plates per donor: three CD4 naive, three CD4 memory, two CD8 naive, one CD8 memory. General study points: Limited genetic and exposure-history diversity came from having few donors. Non-shared clonotypes had lower generation probabilities than clonotypes shared by all four sorted-subset donors.

V shed 6 bases, J shed 3 bases, and the junction held 10 bases outside the gene matches. The CDR3 has 15 amino acids. Per the germline V gene, CDR1 is MNHNS and CDR2 is SASEGT. In regard to this clone: What it recognizes is unknown.

Genomic DNA per cell subset filled all wells of several immunoSEQ plates. Repertoires were generated with immunoSEQ multiplex PCR, while TCRdb's copy carries only in-frame clones and drops some. The data contain over a million clones, about 75% of them seen just once; the ten biggest clones take up approximately 1.5%. The V call is TRBV6-1, the J call TRBJ2-7, with TRBD2 matching over 8 bases. The receptor's source is a young man in good health. The sequenced sample was memory CD4+ T cells sorted from blood. Regarding subset: CD45RA-negative fraction. The CDR3 region is CASRPVAGKNYEQYF. CDR3 coding DNA: TGTGCCAGCAGGCCCGTAGCGGGGAAAAACTACGAGCAGTACTTC.